The clone carrying this T cell receptor (beta chain) was counted ten times or more. The antigen is unknown. The CDR3 has 15 residues. Germline CDR1 reads SGHAT; CDR2 reads FQNNGV. V lost 0 bases to trimming and J lost 5 bases, with 10 bases between them. As to time point: newly diagnosed GD, antithyroid drugs for less than 3 months. The TCR library was prepared using RNA isolated from PBMCs. This sample stems from a study of regulatory T cells in long-lasting Graves disease. Study-wide points: Persistent cases favored TRBV28, TRBJ1-2 and TRBJ2-5.

Construction of TCR beta libraries relied on iRepertoire HTBI primers and on Arm-PCR targeting CDR3 regions. In TCRdb, the multiplex PCR reads were re-called with MiXCR into one record per CDR3 protein. The sample yields about 540,000 distinct CDR3 sequences, about 14% seen once. These data were also reused for a study on T cells in Graves' hyperthyroidism and ophthalmopathy.

The rearrangement joins TRBV11-2 to TRBJ2-2; the D gene is possibly TRBD2 (5 bases). The TCR was taken from a man aged 25 to 40 with Graves disease. Here the sequenced sample was peripheral blood mononuclear cells (PBMCs), taken at new diagnosis, from a patient treated with antithyroid drugs. CDR3 nucleotides: TGTGCCAGCAGCTTAGATGTAGGGAGAACCGGGGAGCTGTTTTTT. It translates to CASSLDVGRTGELFF. Supplemented by reference TRBV11-2 and TRBJ2-2, the full variable domain reads EAGVAQSPRYKIIEKRQSVAFWCNPISGHATLYWYQQILGQGPKLLIQFQNNGVVDDSQLPKDRFSAERLKGVDSTLKIQPAKLEDSAVYLCASSLDVGRTGELFFGEGSRLTVL.